A selection of T cell receptor beta chains follows, all from one sample in a study of cytomegalovirus exposure and HLA in healthy donors. TCRdb's table, derived via immunoSEQ multiplex PCR, lists solely in-frame clones and lacks some. The table records around 250,000 clones, around 90% of them present only once. The sequenced material came from PBMCs. Receptor source: a girl aged 2 to 10 in good health and CMV-seronegative. The CDR3 runs from the conserved cysteine through the conserved F or W. D genes are given only for firm matches. Clone size, where shown, is once, few, many, or a class for clones that have expanded.

J gene: TRBJ1-5; V gene: TRBV28; clone size: -; D gene: TRBD1; CDR3 protein: CASSLRTGGSQPQHF
J gene: TRBJ1-5; V gene: TRBV6-6; clone size: few; D gene: -; CDR3 protein: CASIQGIGQPQHF
J gene: TRBJ1-5; V gene: TRBV7-2; clone size: once; D gene: TRBD1; CDR3 protein: CASSSRTGIRQPQHF
J gene: TRBJ2-3; V gene: TRBV29-1; clone size: -; D gene: -; CDR3 protein: CSVEGVQRSGTDTQYF
J gene: TRBJ2-7; V gene: TRBV6-1; clone size: -; D gene: TRBD1; CDR3 protein: CASSESGTGAYEQYF
J gene: TRBJ2-2; V gene: TRBV2; clone size: -; D gene: TRBD2; CDR3 protein: CASKRGDMNTGELFF
J gene: TRBJ2-1; V gene: TRBV29-1; clone size: -; D gene: -; CDR3 protein: CSVTDTSYNEQFF
J gene: TRBJ2-7; V gene: TRBV10-1; clone size: -; D gene: -; CDR3 protein: CASSATTGYEQYF
J gene: TRBJ1-1; V gene: TRBV11-1; clone size: -; D gene: -; CDR3 protein: CASSLGAGTEAFF
J gene: TRBJ1-5; V gene: TRBV9; clone size: -; D gene: -; CDR3 protein: CASSVGGGPNQPQHF
J gene: TRBJ2-5; V gene: TRBV7-9; clone size: -; D gene: TRBD1; CDR3 protein: CASSSSTGGGETQYF
J gene: TRBJ2-3; V gene: TRBV6-4; clone size: -; D gene: -; CDR3 protein: CASSDSSRSTDTQYF
J gene: TRBJ2-7; V gene: TRBV27; clone size: -; D gene: -; CDR3 protein: CASSLRGGYSYEQYF
J gene: TRBJ2-7; V gene: TRBV29-1; clone size: once; D gene: TRBD1; CDR3 protein: CSVAQGSSYEQYF
J gene: TRBJ2-3; V gene: TRBV7-3; clone size: -; D gene: -; CDR3 protein: CASSSRGAFPPDTQYF
J gene: TRBJ1-2; V gene: TRBV6-5; clone size: -; D gene: -; CDR3 protein: CASRTNTGYYGYTF
J gene: TRBJ1-6; V gene: TRBV2; clone size: -; D gene: -; CDR3 protein: CASRNRLFNSPLHF
J gene: TRBJ2-7; V gene: TRBV27; clone size: -; D gene: -; CDR3 protein: CASSLTMSEQYF
J gene: TRBJ1-2; V gene: TRBV28; clone size: -; D gene: -; CDR3 protein: CASSPQPGGSNGYTF
J gene: TRBJ1-5; V gene: TRBV27; clone size: -; D gene: TRBD1; CDR3 protein: CASSLKGGEYSNQPQHF
J gene: TRBJ2-4; V gene: TRBV27; clone size: -; D gene: TRBD1; CDR3 protein: CASSSDRAIAKNIQYF
J gene: TRBJ1-1; V gene: TRBV19; clone size: few; D gene: -; CDR3 protein: CASSMRGFPEAFF
J gene: TRBJ2-5; V gene: TRBV27; clone size: -; D gene: TRBD2; CDR3 protein: CASSSGTRMRETQYF
J gene: TRBJ2-7; V gene: TRBV11-2; clone size: -; D gene: TRBD1; CDR3 protein: CASSWDRAINEQYF
J gene: TRBJ1-1; V gene: TRBV19; clone size: few; D gene: -; CDR3 protein: CASREGTEAFF
J gene: TRBJ1-5; V gene: TRBV27; clone size: once; D gene: -; CDR3 protein: CASSLSRGIGNQPQHF
J gene: TRBJ1-1; V gene: TRBV5-4; clone size: -; D gene: -; CDR3 protein: CASSLDPAGDGFF
J gene: TRBJ1-1; V gene: TRBV13; clone size: -; D gene: -; CDR3 protein: CASSLGGDGRLVAFF
J gene: TRBJ1-6; V gene: TRBV5-1; clone size: -; D gene: -; CDR3 protein: CASSLVAGWPYNSPLHF
J gene: TRBJ2-3; V gene: TRBV5-1; clone size: -; D gene: TRBD2; CDR3 protein: CASREAGVTDTQYF
J gene: TRBJ1-1; V gene: TRBV7-6; clone size: -; D gene: -; CDR3 protein: CASSLARRNTEAFF
J gene: TRBJ1-5; V gene: TRBV2; clone size: -; D gene: -; CDR3 protein: CASSDERDQPQHF
J gene: TRBJ2-3; V gene: TRBV6-5; clone size: -; D gene: -; CDR3 protein: CASRRDITSTDTQYF
J gene: TRBJ2-1; V gene: TRBV11-3; clone size: -; D gene: -; CDR3 protein: CASSLDGQSSYNEQFF
J gene: TRBJ2-3; V gene: TRBV20-1; clone size: -; D gene: -; CDR3 protein: CSATAYDTQYF
J gene: TRBJ1-5; V gene: TRBV30; clone size: -; D gene: TRBD1; CDR3 protein: CAWSRGQGAQPQHF
J gene: -; V gene: TRBV5-6; clone size: once; D gene: TRBD1; CDR3 protein: CASSTGTGVGEQYF
J gene: TRBJ2-7; V gene: TRBV5-1; clone size: -; D gene: -; CDR3 protein: CASSLEGVSYEQYF
J gene: TRBJ2-1; V gene: TRBV2; clone size: -; D gene: -; CDR3 protein: CASRRSSYNEQFF
J gene: TRBJ1-1; V gene: TRBV2; clone size: -; D gene: TRBD1; CDR3 protein: CASSEGTGRAEAFF
J gene: TRBJ2-7; V gene: TRBV5-4; clone size: -; D gene: -; CDR3 protein: CASSLEASSYEQYF
J gene: TRBJ1-4; V gene: TRBV28; clone size: -; D gene: TRBD1; CDR3 protein: CASSYTDRRGEKLFF
J gene: TRBJ1-2; V gene: TRBV27; clone size: -; D gene: -; CDR3 protein: CASRDSGVGGYTF
J gene: TRBJ2-5; V gene: TRBV18; clone size: -; D gene: TRBD2; CDR3 protein: CASSPRTSGTGETQYF
J gene: TRBJ2-1; V gene: TRBV28; clone size: -; D gene: TRBD1; CDR3 protein: CASSLDRDMNEQFF